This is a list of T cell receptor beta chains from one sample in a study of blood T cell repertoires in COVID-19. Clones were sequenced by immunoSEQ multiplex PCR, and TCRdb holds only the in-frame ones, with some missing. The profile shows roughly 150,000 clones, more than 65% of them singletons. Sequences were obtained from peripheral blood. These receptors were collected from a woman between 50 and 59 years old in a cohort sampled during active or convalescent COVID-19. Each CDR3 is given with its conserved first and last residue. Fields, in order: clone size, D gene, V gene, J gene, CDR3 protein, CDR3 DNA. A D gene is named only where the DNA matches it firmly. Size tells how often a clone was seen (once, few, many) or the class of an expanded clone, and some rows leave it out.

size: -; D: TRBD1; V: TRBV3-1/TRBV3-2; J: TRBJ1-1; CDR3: CASSRHITQGATSSTEAFF; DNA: TGTGCCAGCAGCCGCCATATCACTCAGGGGGCCACCTCAAGCACTGAAGCTTTCTTT
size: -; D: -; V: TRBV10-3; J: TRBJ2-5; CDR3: CATRGQETQYF; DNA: TGTGCCACGCGAGGTCAAGAGACCCAGTACTTC
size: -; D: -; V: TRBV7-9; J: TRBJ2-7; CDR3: CASSHRTGSLYEQYF; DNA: TGTGCCAGCAGCCACCGAACAGGCTCCCTATACGAGCAGTACTTC
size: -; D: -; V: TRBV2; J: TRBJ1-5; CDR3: CASSESGNRQPQHF; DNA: TGTGCCAGCAGTGAGTCGGGAAACAGACAGCCCCAGCATTTT
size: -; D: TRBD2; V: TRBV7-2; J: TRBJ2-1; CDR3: CALSASLAGSLLYNEQFF; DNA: TGTGCCCTCAGCGCCTCACTAGCGGGGAGTCTTCTCTACAATGAGCAGTTCTTC
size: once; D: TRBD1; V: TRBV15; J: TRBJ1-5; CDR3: CATSYRDRGLRQPQHF; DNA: TGTGCCACCAGCTACCGGGACAGGGGATTACGGCAGCCCCAGCATTTT
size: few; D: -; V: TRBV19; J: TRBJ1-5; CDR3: CASSAPREGGNQPQHF; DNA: TGTGCCAGTAGTGCCCCCCGGGAGGGGGGAAATCAGCCCCAGCATTTT
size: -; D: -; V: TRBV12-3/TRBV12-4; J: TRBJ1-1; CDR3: CASSLQLNTEAFF; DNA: TGTGCCAGCAGTTTACAGTTGAACACTGAAGCTTTCTTT
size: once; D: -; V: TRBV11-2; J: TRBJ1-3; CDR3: CASSAHGRATGNTIYF; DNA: TGTGCCAGCAGCGCGCATGGGAGGGCCACTGGAAACACCATATATTTT
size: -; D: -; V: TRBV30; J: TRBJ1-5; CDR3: CAWSGTFINQPQHF; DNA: TGTGCCTGGTCCGGGACATTTATCAATCAGCCCCAGCATTTT
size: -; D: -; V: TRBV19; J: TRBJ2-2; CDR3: CASKVSGTNTGELFF; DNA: TGTGCCAGTAAGGTTAGCGGAACGAACACCGGGGAGCTGTTTTTT
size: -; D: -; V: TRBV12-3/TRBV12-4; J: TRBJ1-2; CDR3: CASSLEGVGYTF; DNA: TGTGCCAGCAGTTTGGAGGGAGTTGGCTACACCTTC
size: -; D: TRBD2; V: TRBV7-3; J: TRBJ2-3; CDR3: CASSSSGGSQYF; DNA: TGTGCCAGCAGCTCGAGCGGGGGCAGTCAGTATTTT
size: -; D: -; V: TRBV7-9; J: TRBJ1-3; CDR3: CASSLVQGPGNTIYF; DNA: TGTGCCAGCAGCTTAGTTCAGGGGCCGGGAAACACCATATATTTT
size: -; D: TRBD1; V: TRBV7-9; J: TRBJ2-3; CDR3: CASSLSGQPTDTQYF; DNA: TGTGCCAGCAGCCTATCGGGACAGCCCACAGATACGCAGTATTTT
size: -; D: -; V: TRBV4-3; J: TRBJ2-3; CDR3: CASSRGRDPDSTDTQYF; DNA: TGCGCCAGCAGCCGAGGGCGGGACCCCGATAGCACAGATACGCAGTATTTT
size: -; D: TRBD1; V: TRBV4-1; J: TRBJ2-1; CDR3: CASSHRTGQDEQFF; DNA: TGCGCCAGCAGCCACCGGACAGGGCAGGATGAGCAGTTCTTC
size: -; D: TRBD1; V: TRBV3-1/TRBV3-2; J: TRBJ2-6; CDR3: CASSQDYMTGGRSGANVLTF; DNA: TGTGCCAGCAGCCAAGATTATATGACAGGGGGCAGATCTGGGGCCAACGTCCTGACTTTC
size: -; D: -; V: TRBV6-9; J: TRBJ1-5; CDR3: CASSLAPYDFQPQHF; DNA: TGTGCCAGCAGTTTAGCTCCCTACGACTTTCAGCCCCAGCATTTT
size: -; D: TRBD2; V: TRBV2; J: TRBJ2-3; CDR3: CASSEKRGVRAPDTQYF; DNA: TGTGCCAGCAGTGAGAAGCGGGGGGTCCGGGCCCCAGATACGCAGTATTTT
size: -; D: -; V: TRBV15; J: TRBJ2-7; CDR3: CATSAGQGQGQYF; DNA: TGTGCCACCAGCGCCGGGCAGGGCCAGGGGCAGTACTTC
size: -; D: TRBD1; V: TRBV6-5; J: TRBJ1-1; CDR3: CASKTGMNTEAFF; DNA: TGTGCCAGCAAGACAGGGATGAACACTGAAGCTTTCTTT
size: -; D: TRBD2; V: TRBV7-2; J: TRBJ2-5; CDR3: CASSPTASGQETQYF; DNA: TGTGCCAGCAGCCCGACGGCTAGCGGACAAGAGACCCAGTACTTC
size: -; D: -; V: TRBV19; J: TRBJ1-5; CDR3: CASSKFQDWRSPTGNSNQPQHF; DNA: TGTGCCAGTAGCAAATTTCAGGACTGGCGCTCCCCGACCGGGAATAGCAATCAGCCCCAGCATTTT
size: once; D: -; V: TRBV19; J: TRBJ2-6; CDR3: CASNTIAEAGANVLTF; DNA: TGTGCCAGTAATACTATAGCCGAGGCGGGGGCCAACGTCCTGACTTTC
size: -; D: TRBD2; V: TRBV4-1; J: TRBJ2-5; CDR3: CASSQERRGGPETQYF; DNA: TGCGCCAGCAGCCAAGAGAGGCGGGGGGGCCCCGAGACCCAGTACTTC
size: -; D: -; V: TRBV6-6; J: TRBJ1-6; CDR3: CASSRTGHLHF; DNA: TGTGCCAGCAGTCGTACAGGGCACCTCCACTTT
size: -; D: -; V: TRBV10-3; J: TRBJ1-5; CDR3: CAISESGGINQPQHF; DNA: TGTGCCATCAGTGAGAGCGGGGGTATCAATCAGCCCCAGCATTTT
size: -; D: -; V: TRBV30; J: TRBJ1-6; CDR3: CALTENPLYNSPLHF; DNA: TGTGCCTTGACAGAGAACCCCCTTTATAATTCACCCCTCCACTTT
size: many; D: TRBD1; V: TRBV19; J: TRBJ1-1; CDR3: CASSIPGGMIEAFF; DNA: TGTGCCAGTAGTATACCAGGGGGCATGATTGAAGCTTTCTTT
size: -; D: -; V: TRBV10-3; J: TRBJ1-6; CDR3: CAISESGDSPLHF; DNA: TGTGCCATCAGTGAGTCCGGAGATTCACCCCTCCACTTT
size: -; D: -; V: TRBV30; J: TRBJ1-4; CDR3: CAWMGQGLGEKLFF; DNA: TGTGCCTGGATGGGGCAGGGCTTAGGAGAAAAACTGTTTTTT
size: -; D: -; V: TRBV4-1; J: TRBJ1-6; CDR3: CASSQEQVSRTSPLHF; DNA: TGCGCCAGCAGCCAAGAGCAGGTTTCAAGAACTTCACCCCTCCACTTT
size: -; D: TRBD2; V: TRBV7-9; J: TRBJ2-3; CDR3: CASSRTSGGMTDTQYF; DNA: TGTGCCAGCAGCCGCACTAGCGGGGGGATGACAGATACGCAGTATTTT
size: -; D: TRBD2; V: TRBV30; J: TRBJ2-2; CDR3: CAWDPTSGGANTGELFF; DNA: TGTGCCTGGGATCCGACTAGCGGGGGGGCGAACACCGGGGAGCTGTTTTTT
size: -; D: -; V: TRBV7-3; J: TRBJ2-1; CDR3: CASSLSPYNEQFF; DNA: TGTGCCAGCAGCTTATCCCCATACAATGAGCAGTTCTTC
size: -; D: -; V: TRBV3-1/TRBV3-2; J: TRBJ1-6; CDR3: CASSRGGGQNSPLHF; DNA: TGTGCCAGCAGCCGGGGCGGGGGGCAGAATTCACCCCTCCACTTT